This T cell receptor beta chain was identified in a study of T cell responses to AZD1222 COVID-19 vaccine. Study context: Second-dose groups at about 4 or about 12 weeks were pooled. Study outcomes and limitations: White British people made up most donors, females outnumbered males, and clonal diversity was possibly underestimated. Repertoire sampling was restricted to post-peak T cell response timepoints.

Repertoires were generated with immunoSEQ multiplex PCR, while TCRdb's copy carries only in-frame clones and drops some. The data contain roughly 150,000 clones, about nine tenths of them singletons. The CDR3 consists of 15 residues. The germline V and J ends were trimmed by 0 bases and 3 bases, with 9 bases remaining between them. CDR1 is LGHNA and CDR2 is YSLEER in the germline V gene. Of note for this clone: Antigen unknown.

The chain joins TRBV4-3 to TRBJ1-5; tentative D call: TRBD1 (5 bases). The TCR sequence derives from an adult in good health. Sequencing was performed on peripheral blood, taken on day 0 of AZD1222 vaccination. The CDR3 DNA reads TGCGCCAGCAGCCAAGATGCAGGGTACAATCAGCCCCAGCATTTT. The encoded protein is CASSQDAGYNQPQHF.